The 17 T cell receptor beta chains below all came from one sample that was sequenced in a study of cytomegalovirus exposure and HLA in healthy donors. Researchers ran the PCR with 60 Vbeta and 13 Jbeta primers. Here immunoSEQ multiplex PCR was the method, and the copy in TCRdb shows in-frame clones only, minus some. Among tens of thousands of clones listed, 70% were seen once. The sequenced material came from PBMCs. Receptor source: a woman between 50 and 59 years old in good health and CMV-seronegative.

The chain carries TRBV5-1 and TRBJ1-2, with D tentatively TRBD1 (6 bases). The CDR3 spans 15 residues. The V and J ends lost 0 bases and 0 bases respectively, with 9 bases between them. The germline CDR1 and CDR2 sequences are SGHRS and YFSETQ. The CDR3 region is CASSLDRVTNYGYTF. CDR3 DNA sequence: TGCGCCAGCAGCTTGGACAGGGTAACTAACTATGGCTACACCTTC.

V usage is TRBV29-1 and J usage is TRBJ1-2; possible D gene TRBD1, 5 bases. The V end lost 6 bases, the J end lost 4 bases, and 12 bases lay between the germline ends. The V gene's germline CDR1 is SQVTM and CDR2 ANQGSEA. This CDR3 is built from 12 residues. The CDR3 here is CSVETAFYGYTF. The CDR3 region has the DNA TGCAGCGTCGAGACAGCCTTCTATGGCTACACCTTC.

This CDR3 is CSVGGTGDTDTQYF. The CDR3 bases are TGCAGCGTCGGGGGGACAGGGGACACAGATACGCAGTATTTT. The rearrangement joins TRBV29-1 to TRBJ2-3, with 10 nucleotides matching TRBD1. J was trimmed by 2 bases and V by 6 bases; bases with no gene match: 5. The CDR3 extends over 14 amino acids. Germline lookup yields CDR1 SQVTM and CDR2 ANQGSEA.

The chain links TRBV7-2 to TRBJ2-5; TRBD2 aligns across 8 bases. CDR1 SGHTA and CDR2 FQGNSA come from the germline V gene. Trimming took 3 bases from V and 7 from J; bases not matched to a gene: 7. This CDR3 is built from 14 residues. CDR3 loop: CASSFPTSVGTQYF. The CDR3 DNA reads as TGTGCCAGCAGCTTTCCGACTAGCGTGGGGACCCAGTACTTC.

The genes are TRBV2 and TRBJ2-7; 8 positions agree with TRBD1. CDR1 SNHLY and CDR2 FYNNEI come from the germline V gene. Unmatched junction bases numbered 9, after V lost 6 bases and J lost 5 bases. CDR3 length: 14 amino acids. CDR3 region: CASRSDRGFDEQYF. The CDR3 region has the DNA TGTGCCAGCAGATCAGACAGGGGTTTTGACGAGCAGTACTTC.

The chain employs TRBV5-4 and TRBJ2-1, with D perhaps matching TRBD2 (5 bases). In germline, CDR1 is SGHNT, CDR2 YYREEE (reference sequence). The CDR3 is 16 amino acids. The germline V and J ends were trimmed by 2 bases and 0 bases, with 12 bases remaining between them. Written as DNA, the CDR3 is TGTGCCAGCAGCTTCGGCCAGCGGCCCTCCTACAATGAGCAGTTCTTC. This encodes CASSFGQRPSYNEQFF.

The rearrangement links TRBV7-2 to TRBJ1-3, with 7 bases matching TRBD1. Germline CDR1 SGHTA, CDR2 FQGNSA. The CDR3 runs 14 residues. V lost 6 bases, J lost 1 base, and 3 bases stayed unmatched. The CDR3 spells CASRVQGSGNTIYF. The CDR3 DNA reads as TGTGCCAGCAGGGTACAGGGGTCTGGAAACACCATATATTTT.

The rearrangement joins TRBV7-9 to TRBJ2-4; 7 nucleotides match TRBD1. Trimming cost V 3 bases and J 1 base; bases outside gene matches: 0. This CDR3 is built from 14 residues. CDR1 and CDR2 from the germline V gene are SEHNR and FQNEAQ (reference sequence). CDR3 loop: CASSLTGAKNIQYF. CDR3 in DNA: TGTGCCAGCAGCTTGACAGGGGCCAAAAACATTCAGTACTTC. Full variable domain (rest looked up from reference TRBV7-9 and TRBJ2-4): DTGVSQNPRHKITKRGQNVTFRCDPISEHNRLYWYRQTLGQGPEFLTYFQNEAQLEKSRLLSDRFSAERPKGSFSTLEIQRTEQGDSAMYLCASSLTGAKNIQYFGAGTRLSVL.

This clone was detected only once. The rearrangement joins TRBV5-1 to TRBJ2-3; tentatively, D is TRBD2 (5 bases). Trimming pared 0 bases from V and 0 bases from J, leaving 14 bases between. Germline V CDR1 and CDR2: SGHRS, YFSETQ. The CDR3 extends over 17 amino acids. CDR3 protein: CASSLARLALSTDTQYF. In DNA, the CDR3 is TGCGCCAGCAGCTTGGCGCGGCTAGCACTGAGCACAGATACGCAGTATTTT.

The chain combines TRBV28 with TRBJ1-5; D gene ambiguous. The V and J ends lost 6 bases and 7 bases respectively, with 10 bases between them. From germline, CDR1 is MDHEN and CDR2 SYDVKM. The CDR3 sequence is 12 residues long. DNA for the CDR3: TGTGCCAGCAGGGTAAAAGCACAGCCCCAGCATTTT. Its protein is CASRVKAQPQHF.

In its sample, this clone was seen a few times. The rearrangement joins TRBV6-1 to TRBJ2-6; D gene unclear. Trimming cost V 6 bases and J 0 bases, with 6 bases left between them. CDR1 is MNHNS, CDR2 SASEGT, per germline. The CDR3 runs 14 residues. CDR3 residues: CASRSNSGANVLTF. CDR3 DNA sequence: TGTGCCAGCAGGAGTAACTCTGGGGCCAACGTCCTGACTTTC.

In DNA, the CDR3 is TGTGCCAGCGGCCCTTGGAGGGAAAAACTGTTTTTT. Translated: CASGPWREKLFF. This chain joins TRBV27 and TRBJ1-4; D not certain. This CDR3 has 12 amino acids. Looked up from germline, CDR1 is MNHEY and CDR2 is SMNVEV (reference sequence). The V end was cut by 8 bases, the J end by 8 bases, with 12 bases between.

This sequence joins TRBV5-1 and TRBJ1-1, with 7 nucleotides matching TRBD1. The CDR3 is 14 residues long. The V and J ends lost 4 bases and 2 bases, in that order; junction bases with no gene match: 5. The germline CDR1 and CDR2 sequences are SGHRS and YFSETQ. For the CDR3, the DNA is TGCGCCAGCAGCCCCGGGACAGTCAACACTGAAGCTTTCTTT. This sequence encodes CASSPGTVNTEAFF.

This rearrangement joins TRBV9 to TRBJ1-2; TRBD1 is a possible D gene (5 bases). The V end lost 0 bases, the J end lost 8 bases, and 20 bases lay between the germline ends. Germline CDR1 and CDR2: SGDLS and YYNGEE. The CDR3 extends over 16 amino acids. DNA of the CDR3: TGTGCCAGCAGCGTAGCTGACCAGGGAATATCTGGGGGCTACACCTTC. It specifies CASSVADQGISGGYTF.

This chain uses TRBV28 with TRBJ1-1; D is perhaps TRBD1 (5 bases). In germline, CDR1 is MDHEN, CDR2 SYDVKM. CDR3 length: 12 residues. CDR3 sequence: CATGGLNTEAFF. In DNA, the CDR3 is TGTGCAACCGGGGGTCTGAACACTGAAGCTTTCTTT. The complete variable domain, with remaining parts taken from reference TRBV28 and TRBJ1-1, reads DVKVTQSSRYLVKRTGEKVFLECVQDMDHENMFWYRQDPGLGLRLIYFSYDVKMKEKGDIPEGYSVSREKKERFSLILESASTNQTSMYLCATGGLNTEAFFGQGTRLTVV.

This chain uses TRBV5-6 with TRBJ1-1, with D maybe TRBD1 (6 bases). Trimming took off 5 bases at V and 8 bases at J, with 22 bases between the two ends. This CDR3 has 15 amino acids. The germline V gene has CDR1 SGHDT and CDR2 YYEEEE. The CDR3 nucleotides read TGTGCCAGCAGGCGAGAGGGCAGGGGCAGAGGGGAAGCTTTCTTT. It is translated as CASRREGRGRGEAFF.

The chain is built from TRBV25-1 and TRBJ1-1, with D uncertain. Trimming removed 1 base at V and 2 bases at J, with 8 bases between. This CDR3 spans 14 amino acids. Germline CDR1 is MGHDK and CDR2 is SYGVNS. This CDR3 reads CASSESSLNTEAFF. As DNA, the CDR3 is TGTGCCAGCAGTGAATCGAGCCTAAACACTGAAGCTTTCTTT.